This T cell receptor beta chain was obtained from a study of blood T cell repertoires in COVID-19. Overall study context: Samples came from the United States, Italy and Spain, spanning acute and convalescent COVID-19. In each case, the material was cDNA or gDNA derived from T cells, B-cell-depleted T cells, or PBMCs.

With V trimmed by 0 bases and J by 2 bases, 5 bases remained unmatched. The CDR3 sequence is 15 residues long. Germline CDR1 and CDR2: SGHRS and YFSETQ. Generated by immunoSEQ multiplex PCR, the TCRdb table keeps only in-frame clones and is missing some. Among roughly 250,000 clones, around 82% were seen once, and the ten largest hold 0.87%. The chain carries TRBV5-1 and TRBJ2-7; 7 bases are shared with TRBD2. The specimen sequenced was peripheral blood. This receptor was taken from a human donor with COVID-19, enrolled during active disease. The donor label of this sample is uncertain. CDR3 loop: CASSLDGRETYEQYF. CDR3 nucleotide sequence: TGCGCCAGCAGCTTGGACGGGCGGGAGACCTACGAGCAGTACTTC.